Sequencing of this T cell receptor (beta chain) was carried out in a study of blood T cell repertoires in COVID-19. Across the study: Sample material is recorded as cDNA or gDNA derived from T cells, B-cell-depleted T cells, or PBMCs.

Profiling relied on immunoSEQ multiplex PCR, and the TCRdb table lists in-frame clones only, not all of them. The sample records roughly 670,000 clones, 75% to 90% being singletons. The CDR3 runs 12 residues. V gave up 6 bases and J gave up 3 bases, with 8 bases separating them. Looked up from germline, CDR1 is ENHRY and CDR2 is SYGVKD. This chain uses TRBV10-3 with TRBJ1-1; D might be TRBD1 (5 bases). This TCR was recovered from a young woman with acute or convalescent COVID-19. Material for sequencing was peripheral blood. CDR3 nucleotide sequence: TGTGCCATCAGGGAGGGGCACACTGAAGCTTTCTTT. Encoded protein: CAIREGHTEAFF.